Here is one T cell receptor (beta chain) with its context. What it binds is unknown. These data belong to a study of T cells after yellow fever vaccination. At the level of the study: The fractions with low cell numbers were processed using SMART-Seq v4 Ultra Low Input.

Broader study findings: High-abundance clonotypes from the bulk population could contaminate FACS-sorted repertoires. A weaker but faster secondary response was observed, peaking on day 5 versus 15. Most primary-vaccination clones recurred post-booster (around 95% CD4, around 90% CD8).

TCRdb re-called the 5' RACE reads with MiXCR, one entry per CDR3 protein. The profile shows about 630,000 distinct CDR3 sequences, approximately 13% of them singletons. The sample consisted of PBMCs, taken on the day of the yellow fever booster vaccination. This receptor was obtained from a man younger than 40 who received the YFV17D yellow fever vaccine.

The CDR3 DNA sequence: TGTGCCAGCAGTTACTCGTTGAACTCTGGGGCCAACGTCCTGACTTTC. Translating it yields CASSYSLNSGANVLTF. The chain carries TRBV6-5 and TRBJ2-6; D unresolved. CDR3 length: 16 amino acids. The V and J ends lost 0 bases and 0 bases respectively, with 6 bases between them. Per the germline V gene, CDR1 is MNHEY and CDR2 is SVGAGI.